This T cell receptor (beta chain) was recorded in a study of blood T cell repertoires in COVID-19 (dated by TCRdb to 2020 to 2022). Background on the whole study: The collaborator samples originated in the United States, Italy and Spain and spanned the acute and convalescent phases of COVID-19. The material from the prospective study consisted of cDNA or gDNA derived from T cells, B-cell-depleted T cells, or PBMCs. The dataset comprised deeply sampled blood TCRbeta repertoires from subjects exposed to, actively infected with, or recovered from COVID-19. The repertoires were released in a freely available public database meant as a resource for research on the immune response to SARS-CoV-2. Samples were obtained from the ongoing ImmuneRACE study (first 160 participants) and from 1,000 to 1,500 subjects provided by 6 global collaborators. The sample metadata nearly always contained a de-identified subject ID, COVID-19 status, age in years and sex. Where HLA class I and class II types were available, the types were taken from metadata supplied by the sample provider, not from assay-based typing. The full study reports these points: Clinical and demographic metadata were provided uncurated, with the amount varying by source and participant.

Each collaborating institution followed its own protocols to collect whole blood in K2EDTA tubes. For TCRbeta analysis, collaborators shipped samples as frozen whole blood, isolated PBMCs, or DNA extracted from either of those sample types. Comments on this clone: Its antigen is not yet known. No much larger clone exists at a distance of one base, and base qualities are not known.

The immunoSEQ Assay, a bias-controlled multiplex PCR, was used to amplify TCRbeta CDR3 regions from genomic DNA. In the source study's methods: The number of nucleated cells in each sample was estimated by amplification of reference gene primers within the assay. Sequence reads were collapsed and filtered to measure the absolute abundance of every unique TCRbeta CDR3 rearrangement. For each sample, productive Simpson clonality was calculated as the square root of Simpson's diversity index across productive rearrangements. TCRdb took this table from immuneACCESS and kept in-frame rearrangements with V and J called. Such tables lack part of the clones; where checked against another copy, unresolved V genes explain under half of the gap, and the rest is unexplained. Clone size and V and J calls were adopted from that table, with D and trimming inferred from the DNA. Within this sample are around 700,000 clones, with about 87% of them counted one time only. The top ten clones comprise more than 0.25% of the sample.

The sequenced sample consisted of peripheral blood. This TCR was recovered from a woman under 30 with acute or convalescent COVID-19.

The nucleotides are TGTGCCACCAATAATGGGGCGCACGAGGCGCAGTACTTC. Its protein reads: CATNNGAHEAQYF. The receptor chain draws on TRBV24-1 and TRBJ2-4; the D segment could be TRBD1, given 5 matching bases. The germline V gene specifies KGHDR as CDR1 and SFDVKD as CDR2. V lost 8 bases and J lost 13 bases; the stretch between them is 20 bases long. The CDR3 holds 13 amino acids from the cysteine to the phenylalanine. Only the CDR3 region is kept as DNA, spanning 39 bases read in frame from base 1.